This T cell receptor beta chain comes out of a study of T cell responses to AZD1222 COVID-19 vaccine. About the research overall: Second-dose groups at about 4 or about 12 weeks were pooled.

Findings and limits, study-wide: Donor demographics were predominantly white British with a female majority; clonal diversity may be underestimated. Repertoires were sampled only after the peak T cell response.

CDR3 length equals 14 residues. Germline CDR1 SGHTA, CDR2 FQGNSA. V lost 2 bases to trimming and J lost 4 bases, with 11 bases between them. Generated by immunoSEQ multiplex PCR, the TCRdb table keeps only in-frame clones and is missing some. The data hold roughly 150,000 clones, with about nine tenths observed a single time. In regard to this clone: Its antigen is currently unknown.

The sample in question was peripheral blood, obtained on day 0 of AZD1222 vaccination. The TCR sequence derives from an adult in good health. This rearrangement joins TRBV7-2 to TRBJ1-2, with D uncertain. The CDR3 reads CASSLSSGPYGYTF. Written as DNA, the CDR3 is TGTGCCAGCAGCTTAAGTTCCGGACCCTATGGCTACACCTTC.